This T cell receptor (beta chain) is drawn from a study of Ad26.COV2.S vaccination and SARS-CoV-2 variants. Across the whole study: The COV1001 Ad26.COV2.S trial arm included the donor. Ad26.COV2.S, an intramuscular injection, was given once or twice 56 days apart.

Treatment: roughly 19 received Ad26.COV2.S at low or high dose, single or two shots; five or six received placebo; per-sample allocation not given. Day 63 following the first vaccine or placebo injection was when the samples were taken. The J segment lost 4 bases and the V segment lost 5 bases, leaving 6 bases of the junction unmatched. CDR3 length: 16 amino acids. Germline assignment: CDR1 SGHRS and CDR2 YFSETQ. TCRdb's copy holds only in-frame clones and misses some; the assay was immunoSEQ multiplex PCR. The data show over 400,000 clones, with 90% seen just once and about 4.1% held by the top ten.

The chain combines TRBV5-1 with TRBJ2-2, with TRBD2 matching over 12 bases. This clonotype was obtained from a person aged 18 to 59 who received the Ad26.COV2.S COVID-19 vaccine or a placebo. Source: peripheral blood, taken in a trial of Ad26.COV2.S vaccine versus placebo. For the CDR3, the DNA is TGCGCCAGCAGGACGACTAGCGGGAGTGGCACCGGGGAGCTGTTTTTT. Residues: CASRTTSGSGTGELFF.